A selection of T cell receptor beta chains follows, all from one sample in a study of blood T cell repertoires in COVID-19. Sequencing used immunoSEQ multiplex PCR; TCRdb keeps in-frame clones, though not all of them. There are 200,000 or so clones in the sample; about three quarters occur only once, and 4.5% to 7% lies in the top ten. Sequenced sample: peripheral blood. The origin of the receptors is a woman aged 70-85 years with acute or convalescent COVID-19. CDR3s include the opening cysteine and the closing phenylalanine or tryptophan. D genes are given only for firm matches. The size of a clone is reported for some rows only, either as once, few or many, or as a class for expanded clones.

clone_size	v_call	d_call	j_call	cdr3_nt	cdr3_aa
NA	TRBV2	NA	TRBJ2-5	TGTGCCAGCAGACCGGGTTCGGGAGAGACCCAGTACTTC	CASRPGSGETQYF
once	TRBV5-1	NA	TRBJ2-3	TGCGCCAGCAGCTTGGACGGTAAAGATACGCAGTATTTT	CASSLDGKDTQYF
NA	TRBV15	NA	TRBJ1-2	TGTGCCACCAGCAGAGACCCCAGGGATCCTGGCTACACCTTC	CATSRDPRDPGYTF
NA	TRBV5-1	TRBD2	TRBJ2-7	TGCGCCAGCAGCTTGGCCGGGAGGGGACAATACTACGAGCAGTACTTC	CASSLAGRGQYYEQYF
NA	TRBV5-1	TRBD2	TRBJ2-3	TGCGCCAGCAGCTCAATAGCGGGAGGCAGCACAGATACGCAGTATTTT	CASSSIAGGSTDTQYF
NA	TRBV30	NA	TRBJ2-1	TGTGCCTGGAGTGTACAAGTGTACGGGGAGCAGTTCTTC	CAWSVQVYGEQFF
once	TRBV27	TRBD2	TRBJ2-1	TGTGCCAGCACCGGGACTAACTCCTACAATGAGCAGTTCTTC	CASTGTNSYNEQFF
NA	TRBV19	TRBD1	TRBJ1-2	TGTGCCAGCGGCCAGGGGGGCGACCCTCGCCTTAACTATGGCTACACCTTC	CASGQGGDPRLNYGYTF
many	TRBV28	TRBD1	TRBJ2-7	TGTGCCAGCAGTCCCCCGGACAGGTCCCCCTACGAGCAGTACTTC	CASSPPDRSPYEQYF
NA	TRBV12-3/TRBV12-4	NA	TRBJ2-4	TGTGCCAGCAGCAGACAGTTGGACATTCAGTACTTC	CASSRQLDIQYF
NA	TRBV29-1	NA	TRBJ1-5	TGCAGCGTTGGGGAGGGACGCGGTCAGCCCCAGCATTTT	CSVGEGRGQPQHF
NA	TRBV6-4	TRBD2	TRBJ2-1	TGTGCCAGCAGTGACCGGAGCGGGAGGGGTGAGCAGTTCTTC	CASSDRSGRGEQFF
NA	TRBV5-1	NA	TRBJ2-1	TGCGCCAGCAGCTTGGGTCAGGCCTACAATGAGCAGTTCTTC	CASSLGQAYNEQFF
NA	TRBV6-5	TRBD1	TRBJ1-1	TGTGCCAGCAAACGGGACAGCGTGAACACTGAAGCTTTCTTT	CASKRDSVNTEAFF
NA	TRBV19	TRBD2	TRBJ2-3	TGTGCCAGTAGTATTACGGCTAGCGGGAGAGCAGATACGCAGTATTTT	CASSITASGRADTQYF
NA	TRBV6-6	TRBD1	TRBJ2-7	TGTGCCAGCAGTCCCCAGCAGGGGGCCTCCTACGAGCAGTACTTC	CASSPQQGASYEQYF
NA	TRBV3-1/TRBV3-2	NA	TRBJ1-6	TGTGCCAGCAGCCCCCCGGGGGGGGATAATTCACCCCTCCACTTT	CASSPPGGDNSPLHF
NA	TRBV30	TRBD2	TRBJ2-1	TGTGCCTGGAGCAAGCGGGAATACAATGAGCAGTTCTTC	CAWSKREYNEQFF
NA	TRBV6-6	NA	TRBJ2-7	TGTGCCAGCAGACAGGGCTCCTACGAGCAGTACTTC	CASRQGSYEQYF
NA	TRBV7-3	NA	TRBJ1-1	TGTGCCAGCAGCTTACGACAGGTAAACACTGAAGCTTTCTTT	CASSLRQVNTEAFF
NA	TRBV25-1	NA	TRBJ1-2	TGTGCCAGCAGTGAATCGGGGGACGTCGAAGGTTCATGTGGCTACACCTTC	CASSESGDVEGSCGYTF
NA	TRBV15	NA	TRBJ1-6	TGTGCCACCAGCAGAGAATCGTTGAGGCAGACCCGTTTACCCCTCCACTTT	CATSRESLRQTRLPLHF
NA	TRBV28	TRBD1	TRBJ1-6	TGTGCCAGCAGTTTACCAGGGGGAGATGGTTCACCCCTCCACTTT	CASSLPGGDGSPLHF
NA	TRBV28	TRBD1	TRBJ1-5	TGTGCCAGCAGTTCAGGGCCAGGGGGCGGTCAGCCCCAGCATTTT	CASSSGPGGGQPQHF
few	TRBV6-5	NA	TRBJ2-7	TGTGCCAGCAGTTACTCGATTTACGTGGACAGTTCCGAGCAGTACTTC	CASSYSIYVDSSEQYF
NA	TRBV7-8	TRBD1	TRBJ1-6	TGTGCCAGCAGCTTAAAAGGGGGACAGGGGGGTTATTATAATTCACCCCTCCACTTT	CASSLKGGQGGYYNSPLHF
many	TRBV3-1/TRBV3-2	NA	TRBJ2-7	TGTGCCAGCAGCCAAGGTCACAGTCCGGCCTACGAGCAGTACTTC	CASSQGHSPAYEQYF
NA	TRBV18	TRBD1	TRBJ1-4	TGTGCCAGCTCACGGACAGGGGGCAAGGAAAAACTGTTTTTT	CASSRTGGKEKLFF
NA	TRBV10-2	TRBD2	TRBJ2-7	TGCGCCACCTGGGGGGGTCCCTACGAGCAGTACTTC	CATWGGPYEQYF
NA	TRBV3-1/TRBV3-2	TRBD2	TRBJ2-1	TGTGCCACCCAGGCTAGCGGGACTAGTGAGCAGTTCTTC	CATQASGTSEQFF
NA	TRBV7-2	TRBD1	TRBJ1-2	TGTGCCAGCAGCTCTAACAGGGGTGGCTACACCTTC	CASSSNRGGYTF
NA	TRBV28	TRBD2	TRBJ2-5	TGTGCCAGCAGTGAGAGCGGGAGGGCCACCGAGACCCAGTACTTC	CASSESGRATETQYF
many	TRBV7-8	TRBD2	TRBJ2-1	TGTGCCAGCAGCCGAGGGGCTGGCGGGAGGAGAGTTGAGCAGTTCTTC	CASSRGAGGRRVEQFF
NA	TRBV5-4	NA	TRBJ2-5	TGTGCCAGCAGCCCGGGGAGGTTGAAAGAGACCCAGTACTTC	CASSPGRLKETQYF
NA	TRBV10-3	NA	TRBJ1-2	TGTGCCATCAGTCAGGGAAGAGGTATATTTGATGGCTACACCTTC	CAISQGRGIFDGYTF
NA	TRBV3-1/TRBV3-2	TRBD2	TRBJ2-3	TGTGCCAGCAGCCCGGGGCCCGCTAGCGGGAGGGTGACAGATACGCAGTATTTT	CASSPGPASGRVTDTQYF
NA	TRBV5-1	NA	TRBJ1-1	TGCGCCAGCAGCTTAAGGCCAGGGGAGGGGTCGGACACTGAAGCTTTCTTT	CASSLRPGEGSDTEAFF
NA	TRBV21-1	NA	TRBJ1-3	TGTGCCAGCAGCGGTCGGGACAATTCGACTGGAAACACCATATATTTT	CASSGRDNSTGNTIYF
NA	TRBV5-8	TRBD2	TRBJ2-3	TGTGCCAGCACCGGACTAGCGGGACGCACAGATACGCAGTATTTT	CASTGLAGRTDTQYF
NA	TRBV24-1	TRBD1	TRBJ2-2	TGTGCCACCAGTGATCCTGGACAGGGGCGGAAGGCCGGGGAGCTGTTTTTT	CATSDPGQGRKAGELFF
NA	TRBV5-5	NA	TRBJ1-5	TGTGCCAGCAGCAACCGGGACACTACCCAGCCCCAGCATTTT	CASSNRDTTQPQHF
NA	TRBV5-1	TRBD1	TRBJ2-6	TGCGCCAGCACCCCAATAGAAAGACAGGGACAGGCTGGGGCCAACGTCCTGACTTTC	CASTPIERQGQAGANVLTF
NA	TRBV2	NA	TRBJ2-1	TGTGCCAGCAGCCCCTGGGCGCACAATGAGCAGTTCTTC	CASSPWAHNEQFF
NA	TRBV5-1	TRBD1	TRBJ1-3	TGCGCCAGCAGCTTGGTGGGACAGGGAAGGGGTTATACTGGAAACACCATATATTTT	CASSLVGQGRGYTGNTIYF
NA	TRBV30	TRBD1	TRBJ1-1	TGTGCCTGGAGGGACAGGGCCACTGAAGCTTTCTTT	CAWRDRATEAFF
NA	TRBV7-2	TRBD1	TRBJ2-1	TGTGCCAGCAGCCTCAGACAGGGTGACAACAATGAGCAGTTCTTC	CASSLRQGDNNEQFF
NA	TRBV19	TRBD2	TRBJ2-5	TGTGCCAGTAGTATTGGGGGGGGCTCTAGCGGGAGAAGAGAGACCCAGTACTTC	CASSIGGGSSGRRETQYF
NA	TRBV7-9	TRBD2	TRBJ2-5	TGTGCCAAAACCCTAGCGGGAGACCAAGAGACCCAGTACTTC	CAKTLAGDQETQYF
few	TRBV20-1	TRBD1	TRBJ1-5	TGCAGTGCTAGTGACAGGGTTAGCAATCAGCCCCAGCATTTT	CSASDRVSNQPQHF
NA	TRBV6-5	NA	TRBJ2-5	TGTGCCAGCAGTAAAAGACAGACCCAAGAGACCCAGTACTTC	CASSKRQTQETQYF
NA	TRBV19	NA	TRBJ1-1	TGTGCCAGTAGCGGACAGCTGAACACTGAAGCTTTCTTT	CASSGQLNTEAFF